This T cell receptor (beta chain) was sequenced in a study of T-cell reconstitution after alpha-beta-depleted transplantation in children. The germline CDR1 and CDR2 sequences are DFQATT and SNEGSKA (reference sequence). This CDR3 comprises 13 residues. V lost 6 bases, J lost 5 bases, and 6 bases stayed unmatched. This clonotype was detected a few times. Its specificity is unknown. Using unique molecular identifiers, the investigators prepared the TCRbeta library. TCRdb re-derived calls from the PCR reads in MiXCR, one entry per CDR3 protein. The table has 500,000 to 750,000 distinct CDR3 sequences, around 13% seen once. Study-level points and caveats: There were some patients whose high TCRbeta diversity at day 60 came from surviving recipient T cells and thymic progenitors. About two months after transplant, alpha-beta T cells reportedly came from several hundred expanded graft clones. A year had passed since transplant, and T-cell counts and diversity by then came mostly from newly produced T cells.

The chain is built from TRBV20-1 and TRBJ2-1, with 8 bases that match TRBD2. The origin of this receptor is a male patient younger than 18 who had a stem cell transplant for acute myeloid leukemia, so the T cells may come from the graft donor. The sample in question was PBMCs, mostly from graft donor cells, obtained 360 days after TCRalphabeta/CD19-depleted stem cell transplant. CDR3 DNA sequence: TGCAGTGCCGGACTAGCTCCCCACAATGAGCAGTTCTTC. Encoded protein: CSAGLAPHNEQFF.